Following are 22 T cell receptor beta chains from one sample sequenced in a study of T cells in Graves' hyperthyroidism and ophthalmopathy. The investigators amplified TCR beta CDR3 regions from RNA transcripts. Researchers ran a first-round RT-PCR on the TCR CDR3 using the HTBI primer set. Using its own MiXCR run on the multiplex PCR reads, TCRdb lists one record per CDR3 protein. The data contain approximately 510,000 distinct CDR3 sequences, about 20% of them seen just once; the ten biggest clones take up approximately 26%. The sequencing sample was made of blood. These receptors were obtained from a man younger than 35 with Graves' hyperthyroidism.

This clonotype was picked up many times. This chain joins TRBV10-1 and TRBJ2-4, with D unclear. Germline values: CDR1 WNHNN, CDR2 SYGVQD (reference sequence). Trimming stripped 2 bases from V and 2 bases from J, with 4 bases between. This CDR3 region has 13 residues. The CDR3 here is CASSEGPKNIQYF. As DNA, the CDR3 is TGCGCCAGCAGTGAGGGACCCAAAAACATTCAGTACTTC.

V gene TRBV12-3 or TRBV12-4 combines with J gene TRBJ2-6, with a weak D call TRBD1 (5 bases). The CDR3 has 16 residues. Trimming removed 6 bases at V and 1 base at J, with 13 bases between. This CDR3 is CASRSSYRSGANVLTF. In nucleotides, the CDR3 is TGTGCCAGCAGATCCTCATACAGGTCTGGGGCCAACGTCCTGACTTTC.

This clonotype was seen a few times. The chain links TRBV12-3 or TRBV12-4 to TRBJ2-5; D ambiguous. The V and J ends lost 5 bases and 5 bases respectively, with 15 bases between them. The CDR3 is 14 residues long. The CDR3 bases are TGTGCCAGCAGTCCGACACCGGAGTGGGAGACCCAGTACTTC. This encodes CASSPTPEWETQYF.

This clonotype was recorded many times. The chain carries TRBV12-3 or TRBV12-4 and TRBJ2-2; the match to TRBD1 covers 9 bases. This CDR3 spans 16 amino acids. J gave up 5 bases and V 3 bases, and 7 bases lay outside the gene matches. CDR3 loop: CASSFSPGQGTGELFF. The CDR3 DNA is TGTGCCAGCAGTTTCTCCCCTGGACAGGGGACCGGGGAGCTGTTTTTT.

CDR3 nucleotides: TGTGCCAGCAGCGCCGAATCCCTAGATTGGAACACTGAAGCTTTCTTT. Translating gives CASSAESLDWNTEAFF. The genes are TRBV5-6 and TRBJ1-1; D not resolved. V shed 4 bases and J shed 1 base, with 17 bases lying between them. The CDR3 is 16 residues long. The germline gives CDR1 SGHDT, CDR2 YYEEEE.

This clonotype was picked up a small number of times. The chain is built from TRBV2 and TRBJ2-5; no definite D call. V lost 1 base and J lost 11, with 8 bases in between. The germline gives CDR1 SNHLY, CDR2 FYNNEI. The CDR3 spans 11 residues. CDR3 sequence (DNA): TGTGCCAGCAGTGAAGGCACCCCTCAGTACTTC. Residues: CASSEGTPQYF.

This clonotype was counted at least ten times. V usage is TRBV12-3 or TRBV12-4 and J usage is TRBJ1-5, with a weak D call TRBD1 (6 bases). There are 15 residues in the CDR3. Between the trimmed V and J ends, which lost 4 bases and 0 bases, there was a span of 10 bases. The CDR3 nucleotides read TGTGCCAGCAGTTGGAGGGGGATTAGCAATCAGCCCCAGCATTTT. Amino acids: CASSWRGISNQPQHF.

The CDR3 nucleotides are TGTGCCAGCAGTTTCCAGGGGTTGGAGTATGGCTACACCTTC. Its protein is CASSFQGLEYGYTF. The V call is TRBV6-5, the J call TRBJ1-2; tentative D call: TRBD1 (6 bases). There are 14 residues in the CDR3. Between the trimmed V and J ends, which lost 4 bases and 5 bases, there was a span of 14 bases. CDR1 is MNHEY and CDR2 is SVGAGI in the germline V gene.

V gene TRBV7-8 combines with J gene TRBJ1-5, with 8 bases lining up with TRBD1. Germline-derived CDR1 and CDR2 are SGHVS and FQNEAQ. The CDR3 consists of 15 residues. The V gene end was trimmed by 5 bases and the J gene end by 5 bases; junction bases not matched to a gene: 8. The CDR3 loop reads CASSPGSGGYQPQHF. As DNA, the CDR3 is TGTGCCAGCAGCCCTGGTTCAGGGGGCTATCAGCCCCAGCATTTT.

In this sample, this clonotype turned up a few times. This chain connects TRBV20-1 to TRBJ1-2; no reliable D call. Trimming pared 1 base from V and 3 bases from J, leaving 12 bases between. The CDR3 loop spans 14 amino acids. Germline values: CDR1 DFQATT, CDR2 SNEGSKA (reference sequence). The CDR3 nucleotides read TGCAGTGCTAGAGGGGCCGTCTCCGACTATGGCTACACCTTC. Translation gives CSARGAVSDYGYTF.

This clonotype has ten or more counts. V is TRBV5-1 and J is TRBJ2-7; tentative D call: TRBD1 (7 bases). Trimming took 1 base from V and 3 from J, leaving 11 bases between them. Germline V gene lookup returns CDR1 SGHRS and CDR2 YFSETQ. The CDR3 length is 14 residues. Written as DNA, the CDR3 is TGCGCCAGCAGCTTGAGCAGGGGGGTCTACGAGCAGTACTTC. It encodes CASSLSRGVYEQYF.

This clonotype was detected many times. The chain employs TRBV9 and TRBJ2-5; D may match TRBD1 or TRBD2 (5 bases each). V was trimmed by 3 bases and J by 4 bases, leaving 10 bases between them. Germline V gene data show CDR1 as SGDLS and CDR2 as YYNGEE. CDR3 length: 13 amino acids. The CDR3 DNA sequence: TGTGCCAGCAGCGCGGGGCCCTTAGAGACCCAGTACTTC. This gives the protein CASSAGPLETQYF. Full variable domain (rest looked up from reference TRBV9 and TRBJ2-5): DSGVTQTPKHLITATGQRVTLRCSPRSGDLSVYWYQQSLDQGLQFLIQYYNGEERAKGNILERFSAQQFPDLHSELNLSSLELGDSALYFCASSAGPLETQYFGPGTRLLVL.

This clonotype has just a few counts. The CDR3 reads CASIPETISGNTIYF. Here the CDR3 DNA reads TGTGCCAGCATCCCGGAAACCATCTCTGGAAACACCATATATTTT. The chain combines TRBV6-2 or TRBV6-3 with TRBJ1-3; D remains ambiguous. Germline loops: CDR1 MNHEY, CDR2 SVGEGT. V lost 7 bases and J 0 bases, leaving 13 bases between the germline ends. This CDR3 spans 15 amino acids.

This clonotype was picked up a small number of times. The J gene is TRBJ1-6, the V gene TRBV15; D unresolved. This CDR3 is 15 amino acids long. Germline V gene lookup returns CDR1 LNHNV and CDR2 YYDKDF (reference sequence). V gave up 1 base and J gave up 5 bases, with 9 bases separating them. The CDR3 nucleotides read TGTGCCACCAGCAGAGGGGCACAAAATAATTCACCCCTCCACTTT. Its protein product is CATSRGAQNNSPLHF.

This clonotype was seen repeatedly, ten times or more. The chain couples TRBV27 to TRBJ1-1; D is uncertain. The CDR3 has 14 residues. The germline V gene has CDR1 MNHEY and CDR2 SMNVEV (reference sequence). V lost 6 bases to trimming and J lost 0 bases, with 11 bases between them. CDR3 in amino acids: CASRVDGVNTEAFF. The CDR3, as DNA: TGTGCCAGCAGGGTAGATGGGGTGAACACTGAAGCTTTCTTT.

Only a few counts were recorded for this clonotype. The chain recombines TRBV30 with TRBJ2-3, with D tentatively TRBD1 (6 bases). The CDR3 runs to 15 residues. CDR1 is GTSNPN and CDR2 is SVGIG in the germline V gene (reference sequence). V was cut by 4 bases and J by 7 bases, with 21 bases left in between. Here the CDR3 DNA reads TGTGCCTGGACCCTTTACGCAGGGGAGCTGCATACGCAGTATTTT. Amino acids: CAWTLYAGELHTQYF.

The sample holds many counts of this clonotype. V is TRBV11-1 and J is TRBJ2-7, with TRBD2 matching over 13 bases. The CDR3 sequence is 16 residues long. CDR1 and CDR2 (germline): SGHAT, FQDESV (reference sequence). Trimming at V came to 6 bases and at J to 5 bases, leaving 10 bases not matched to a gene. CDR3: CASRRTSGGGTDEQYF. DNA of the CDR3: TGTGCCAGCAGAAGGACTAGCGGGGGAGGTACGGACGAGCAGTACTTC.

This clonotype was detected ten times or more. This may come from a read error, since a much larger clone is one base off. V gene TRBV27 combines with J gene TRBJ2-5; D remains ambiguous. Germline assignment: CDR1 MNHEY and CDR2 SMNVEV (reference sequence). This CDR3 spans 12 amino acids. This CDR3 reads CASSSLQGTQYF. The CDR3 DNA is TGTGCCAGCAGTTCGCTCCAAGGGACCCAGTACTTC.

This clonotype was seen repeatedly, ten times or more. V is TRBV2 and J is TRBJ1-1; D possibly corresponds to TRBD1 (6 bases). V shed 1 base and J shed 4 bases, with 10 bases lying between them. Germline CDR1 and CDR2: SNHLY and FYNNEI. The CDR3 length is 14 residues. This CDR3 reads CASSEEGGGTEAFF. Written as DNA, the CDR3 is TGTGCCAGCAGTGAAGAAGGAGGGGGCACTGAAGCTTTCTTT.

The sample holds many counts of this clonotype. This sequence joins TRBV28 and TRBJ1-1, with TRBD1 identical over 7 bases. Germline V CDR1 and CDR2: MDHEN, SYDVKM. The length of the CDR3 is 15 residues. With V trimmed by 5 bases and J by 2 bases, 8 bases remained unmatched. DNA of the CDR3: TGTGCCAGCAGTCCTACAGGGGAAGGAAACACTGAAGCTTTCTTT. Translation gives CASSPTGEGNTEAFF.

In this sample, this clonotype turned up many times. The V gene is TRBV7-8, the J gene TRBJ2-7, with D maybe TRBD1 (5 bases). The ends were cut back, 7 bases at V and 6 bases at J, with 22 bases in the middle. Germline V gene sequence: CDR1 SGHVS, CDR2 FQNEAQ. There are 15 residues in the CDR3. The CDR3 protein is CASTPRWGTQGEQYF. In DNA form, the CDR3 reads TGTGCCAGCACCCCCCGATGGGGTACTCAGGGCGAGCAGTACTTC.

The genes are TRBV6-1 and TRBJ2-2, with D possibly matching TRBD1 (6 bases). Looked up from germline, CDR1 is MNHNS and CDR2 is SASEGT. This CDR3 is 15 amino acids long. The V and J ends lost 6 bases and 5 bases respectively, with 16 bases between them. CDR3 nucleotides: TGTGCCAGCAGAAAGGTGACAGGATCTACCGGGGAGCTGTTTTTT. It translates to CASRKVTGSTGELFF.